Sequencing of this TCR beta chain was carried out in a study of cytomegalovirus exposure and HLA in healthy donors. Comments on this clone: The target antigen is unknown.

The junction had 7 bases not matched to a gene; V was cut back by 4 bases and J by 4 bases. Germline V lookup: CDR1 SGDLS, CDR2 YYNGEE. The CDR3 is 14 amino acids. Whole-study findings and limits: Trimming of TCR beta V- and J-genes showed a link, identified in a later analysis, to a missense DCLRE1C variant. No immune exposure information besides CMV serostatus was available.

Primers included in the PCR were 60 Vbeta and 13 Jbeta primers. The protocol was immunoSEQ multiplex PCR, while the TCRdb copy is restricted to in-frame clones and leaves out a portion. The sample consists of about 150,000 clones, roughly 80% of them appearing once. The receptor's source is a man aged 50 to 60 in good health and CMV-seropositive. Specimen: PBMCs. This chain links TRBV9 with TRBJ1-1; 7 bases are a match to TRBD1. This CDR3 reads CASSQLTGRTEAFF. In DNA form, the CDR3 reads TGTGCCAGCAGCCAACTGACAGGGCGCACTGAAGCTTTCTTT.